The T cell receptor beta chain under discussion was sequenced for a study of memory CD4+ T cells and cytomegalovirus serostatus. This clone occurred a few times. The CDR3 spans 16 residues. V lost 8 bases and J 0 bases, leaving 17 bases between the germline ends. The germline V gene has CDR1 MDHEN and CDR2 SYDVKM. The protocol was immunoSEQ multiplex PCR, while the TCRdb copy is restricted to in-frame clones and leaves out a portion. The table records 64,000 or so clones, more than 70% of them present only once. The sort gate was single viable CD3+CD4+CD8-CD45RO+ cells for memory CD4+ T cells. The sample taken for sequencing was memory CD4+ T cells from blood. The sequence came from an adult in good health and CMV-seronegative. This chain connects TRBV28 to TRBJ1-3; TRBD1 is a possible D gene (5 bases). The CDR3 DNA reads as TGTGCCAGCGGGGTAGGCAGGGCCCTCTCTGGAAACACCATATATTTT. Residues: CASGVGRALSGNTIYF. The full variable domain, rest sourced from reference TRBV28 and TRBJ1-3, is DVKVTQSSRYLVKRTGEKVFLECVQDMDHENMFWYRQDPGLGLRLIYFSYDVKMKEKGDIPEGYSVSREKKERFSLILESASTNQTSMYLCASGVGRALSGNTIYFGEGSWLTVV.